This T cell receptor beta chain was recovered during a study of T cells in Graves' hyperthyroidism and ophthalmopathy. Findings and limits, study-wide: Within blood appeared most thyroid clonotypes that had expanded above 0.001.

V lost 3 bases and J lost 5; bases outside the gene matches: 2. CDR3 length equals 13 residues. The germline gives CDR1 SGHRS, CDR2 YFSETQ. The table lists this clonotype with many counts. Its antigen is as yet unknown. Clinical symptoms, serum thyroxine, TRAb, thyroid ultrasound and orbital computed tomography established diagnosis. Researchers took RNA transcripts and amplified the TCR beta CDR3 regions from them. In the first-round RT-PCR of the TCR CDR3, the HTBI primer set was used. TCRdb used MiXCR to reprocess the multiplex PCR reads, holding one entry per CDR3 protein. The table has roughly 98,000 distinct CDR3 sequences, roughly 40% seen once.

Sequencing input: peripheral blood or thyroid tissue (not recorded which). The rearrangement uses TRBV5-1 and TRBJ2-7, with 10 positions matching TRBD1. This receptor was identified in a woman in her 30s with Graves' hyperthyroidism. CDR3: CASSSGQGNEQYF. DNA for the CDR3: TGCGCCAGCAGCTCGGGACAGGGGAACGAGCAGTACTTC. The variable domain in full, with the rest retrieved from reference TRBV5-1 and TRBJ2-7, is KAGVTQTPRYLIKTRGQQVTLSCSPISGHRSVSWYQQTPGQGLQFLFEYFSETQRNKGNFPGRFSGRQFSNSRSEMNVSTLELGDSALYLCASSSGQGNEQYFGPGTRLTVT.